The rows below give T cell receptor beta chains drawn from one sample of a study of T cell responses to AZD1222 COVID-19 vaccine. The repertoire was sequenced with immunoSEQ multiplex PCR; TCRdb's copy has only in-frame clones and lacks some. This repertoire shows some 150,000 clones, more than 70% found once; its top ten account for under 3.5%. Here the sequenced sample was peripheral blood, taken on day 0 of AZD1222 vaccination. The receptors were gathered from an adult in good health. CDR3s leave out the opening cysteine and the closing phenylalanine or tryptophan. Fields, in order: J gene, V gene, CDR3 protein.

>TRBJ2-7|TRBV29-1
SAAGPLGEQY
>TRBJ1-2|TRBV29-1
SVEEGGAGGYT
>TRBJ2-2|TRBV25-1
ASSEGSRPGELF
>TRBJ1-1|TRBV19
ASSAAGANTEAF
>TRBJ2-7|TRBV3-1/TRBV3-2
ASSQEDRQFYEQY
>TRBJ2-7|TRBV27
ASSLEGPHSLYEQY
>TRBJ2-2|TRBV6-5
ASKDAMNTGELF
>TRBJ2-6|TRBV28
ASSRRKGSGANVLT
>TRBJ1-2|TRBV7-8
ASSRTVNYGYT
>TRBJ2-2|TRBV18
ASSPFMGADTGELF
>TRBJ1-2|TRBV20-1
SASWQGSTYGYT
>TRBJ2-3|TRBV9
ASSALSGGQIHTQY
>TRBJ1-1|TRBV19
ASRLSGANTEAF
>TRBJ2-7|TRBV7-8
ASSSPGQVTYEQY
>TRBJ2-1|TRBV25-1
ASSDDWAGWNNEQF
>TRBJ2-1|TRBV5-1
ASKKGSYNEQF
>TRBJ1-2|TRBV10-3
AIRADGTGRYYGYT
>TRBJ1-3|TRBV9
ASSPRGWVGSSGNTIY
>TRBJ1-6|TRBV28
ASTQLRGQGHNNSPLH
>TRBJ1-6|TRBV27
ASSLTATSYNSPLH
>TRBJ1-1|TRBV7-9
ASRFAGTVNTEAF
>TRBJ1-6|TRBV19
ASSTSGTRGSPLH
>TRBJ1-1|TRBV5-1
ASSLEGEAF
>TRBJ2-7|TRBV30
AWRNRGLYEQY
>TRBJ2-3|TRBV6-5
ASGAVSTDTQY
>TRBJ1-4|TRBV4-1
ASSRSEYEKLF
>TRBJ2-2|TRBV6-4
ASRARGYTGELF
>TRBJ1-5|TRBV3-1/TRBV3-2
ASSRTGGNQPQH
>TRBJ2-4|TRBV6-5
ASSGTGQNIQY
>TRBJ1-3|TRBV7-9
ASSRPKSSGNTIY
>TRBJ1-2|TRBV27
ASSLSTADRGPNYGYT
>TRBJ1-1|TRBV5-6
ASSFGPGQLNTEAF
>TRBJ1-4|TRBV15
ATSRGGGGSFNEKLF
>TRBJ2-5|TRBV11-1
ASSSHDRRQETQY
>TRBJ2-1|TRBV28
ASGKRGTTYNEQF
>TRBJ1-1|TRBV3-1/TRBV3-2
ASSHGQGVQAF
>TRBJ2-1|TRBV13
ASSPSRREFYNEQF
>TRBJ2-7|TRBV7-9
ASSLGILTYEQY
>TRBJ2-1|TRBV28
ASSLGIADVWDEQF
>TRBJ1-2|TRBV9
ASSVGSGPYGYT
>TRBJ2-5|TRBV5-4
ASSSHRIPETQY
>TRBJ1-2|TRBV30
AWSSQGYGYT
>TRBJ2-1|TRBV6-5
ASRNYGNEQF
>TRBJ1-2|TRBV28
ASSLYSASGGYGYT
>TRBJ1-1|TRBV19
ASSIGIPMNTEAF
>TRBJ1-5|TRBV19
ASSIGMEWAQH
>TRBJ1-1|TRBV18
ASSPRTENTEAF
>TRBJ1-6|TRBV28
ASRRTLGQRRDSPLH
>TRBJ1-2|TRBV6-4
ASSPGGNNYGYT
>TRBJ1-6|TRBV14
ASSHGAASPLH
>TRBJ1-2|TRBV6-5
ASSLTGGYGYT
>TRBJ2-3|TRBV4-3
ASSPYHGSGVTQY
>TRBJ2-5|TRBV18
ASSPGGRLQETQY